This T cell receptor beta chain was obtained from a study of OX40 agonist ivuxolimab in advanced cancers. Overall study: Every 2 weeks, ivuxolimab was infused into the patients intravenously at between 0.01 and 10 mg/kg.

V lost 0 bases and J lost 10, with 12 bases in between. The CDR3 is 13 residues long. Per germline, CDR1 MNHEY and CDR2 SVGAGI. In regard to this clone: Its specificity is unknown.

Study observations and caveats: Doses of 0.1 to 3.0 mg/kg were accompanied by clonal expansion of CD4+ and CD8+ blood T cells by week 6. CD8+ T cells (on average) carried more expanded clones than CD4+ T cells.

The data were produced by immunoSEQ multiplex PCR, yet TCRdb's version contains in-frame clones alone and is incomplete. The sample records some 96,000 clones, about 86% being singletons. Patients had blood sampled at baseline and again on cycle 4 day 1 and cycle 7 day 1. This specimen was CD4+ or CD8+ T cells sorted from blood, taken in a trial of the OX40 agonist ivuxolimab. This TCR was sampled from an adult with an advanced solid tumor such as melanoma, head and neck, liver or kidney cancer. The chain has TRBV6-5 and TRBJ1-1; D is uncertain. DNA of the CDR3: TGTGCCAGCAGTTACTCCGGGGTCTTGGGAGCTTTCTTT. Translated: CASSYSGVLGAFF.